The clone carrying this T cell receptor beta chain was seen ten or more times. Its antigen remains unidentified. Synthesis of cDNA was performed by 5'RACE using 10-nucleotide random UMIs. In TCRdb, the 5' RACE reads were re-called with MiXCR into one record per CDR3 protein. The repertoire holds tens of thousands of distinct CDR3 sequences, with around 14% as singletons. The data derive from a study of neurological immune-mediated disorders. Study-level points and caveats: HTLV-1-associated myelopathy ranked highest for TCR clonal expansion and multiple sclerosis lowest, beneath healthy controls. None of the CDR3 amino acid sequences of expanded clones were shared across subjects, and this suggested private repertoires in all groups.

The germline CDR1 and CDR2 sequences are SQVTM and ANQGSEA. This CDR3 comprises 15 residues. V lost 4 bases to trimming and J lost 6 bases, with 20 bases between them. For the unsorted libraries, 2 million PBMCs stored at -80 C served as input. The chain links TRBV29-1 to TRBJ2-3, with D possibly called TRBD1 or TRBD2 (6 bases each). The clonotype was recovered from a woman aged 50 to 65 in good health. Specimen: PBMCs. The CDR3 nucleotides are TGCAGCGTTGGAGGTTTTGGGGGGCACGGGGATACGCAGTATTTT. Protein sequence: CSVGGFGGHGDTQYF.